This T cell receptor beta chain was profiled in a study of cytomegalovirus exposure and HLA in healthy donors. 60 Vbeta and 13 Jbeta primers were used in PCR. The protocol was immunoSEQ multiplex PCR, while the TCRdb copy is restricted to in-frame clones and leaves out a portion. The table records 75,000 to 90,000 clones, 10% of them present only once. Whole-study findings and limits: As confirmed in vitro, a few CMV-associated chains were specific for CMV antigens. In all likelihood, a cluster of highly shared sequence variants was a sequencing artifact.

Trimming stripped 5 bases from V and 1 base from J, with 13 bases between. CDR1 and CDR2 from the germline V gene are MNHNS and SASEGT. CDR3 length equals 15 residues. With respect to this clone: The antigen remains undetermined.

The source of this sequence is a man aged 60 to 69 in good health and CMV-seropositive. The gene calls are TRBV6-1 and TRBJ2-3, with D perhaps matching TRBD2 (5 bases). Sequencing was carried out using PBMCs. The CDR3 is CASSPGNSGTDTQYF. The CDR3 DNA reads as TGTGCCAGCAGTCCCGGGAATAGCGGCACAGATACGCAGTATTTT.